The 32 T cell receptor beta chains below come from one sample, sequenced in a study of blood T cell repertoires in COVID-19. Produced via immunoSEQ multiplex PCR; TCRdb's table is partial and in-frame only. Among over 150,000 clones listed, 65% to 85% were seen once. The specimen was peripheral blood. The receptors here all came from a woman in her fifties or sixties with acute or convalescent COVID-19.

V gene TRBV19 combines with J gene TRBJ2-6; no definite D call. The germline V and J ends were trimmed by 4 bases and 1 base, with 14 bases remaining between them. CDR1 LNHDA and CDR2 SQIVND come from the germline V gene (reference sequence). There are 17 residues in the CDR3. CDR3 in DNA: TGTGCCAGTAGTACCCCCTTCACAGTATCTGGGGCCAACGTCCTGACTTTC. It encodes CASSTPFTVSGANVLTF.

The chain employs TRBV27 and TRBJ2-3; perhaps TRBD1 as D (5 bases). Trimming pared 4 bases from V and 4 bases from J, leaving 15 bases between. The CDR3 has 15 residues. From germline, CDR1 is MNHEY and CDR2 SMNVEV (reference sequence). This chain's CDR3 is CASSYWGRSSDTQYF. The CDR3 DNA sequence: TGTGCCAGCAGTTATTGGGGCAGGTCCTCAGATACGCAGTATTTT.

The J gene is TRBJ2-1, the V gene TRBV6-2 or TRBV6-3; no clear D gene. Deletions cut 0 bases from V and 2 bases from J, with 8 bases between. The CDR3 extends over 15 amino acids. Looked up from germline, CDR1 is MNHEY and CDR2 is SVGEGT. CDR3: CASSYSGQPYNEQFF. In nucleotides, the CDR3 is TGTGCCAGCAGTTACTCGGGCCAGCCCTACAATGAGCAGTTCTTC.

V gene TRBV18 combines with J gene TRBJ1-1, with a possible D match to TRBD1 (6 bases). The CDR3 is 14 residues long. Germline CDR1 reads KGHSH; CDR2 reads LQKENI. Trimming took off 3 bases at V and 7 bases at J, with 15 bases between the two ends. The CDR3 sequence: CASSPLGGAGEAFF. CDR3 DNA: TGTGCCAGCTCACCGCTTGGGGGCGCGGGTGAAGCTTTCTTT.

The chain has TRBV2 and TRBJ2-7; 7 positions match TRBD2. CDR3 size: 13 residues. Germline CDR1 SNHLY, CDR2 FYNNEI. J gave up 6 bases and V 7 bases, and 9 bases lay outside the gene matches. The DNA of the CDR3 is TGTGCCAGCACCCCCGGGGGGAAGGGCGAGCAGTACTTC. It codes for CASTPGGKGEQYF.

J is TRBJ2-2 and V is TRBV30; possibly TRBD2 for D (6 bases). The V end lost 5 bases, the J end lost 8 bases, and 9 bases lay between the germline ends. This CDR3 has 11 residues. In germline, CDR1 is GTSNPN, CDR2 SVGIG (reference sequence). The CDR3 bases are TGTGCCTGGTCGGGGGATGGGGAGCTGTTTTTT. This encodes CAWSGDGELFF.

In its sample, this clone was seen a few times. The CDR3, as DNA: TGCGCCAGCAGCTTGGCCGACTATGGCTACACCTTC. Protein: CASSLADYGYTF. The chain couples TRBV5-1 to TRBJ1-2; unclear D gene. Trimming shortened V by 0 bases and J by 3 bases, and 3 bases separated the two germline ends. In germline, CDR1 is SGHRS, CDR2 YFSETQ. CDR3 size: 12 residues.

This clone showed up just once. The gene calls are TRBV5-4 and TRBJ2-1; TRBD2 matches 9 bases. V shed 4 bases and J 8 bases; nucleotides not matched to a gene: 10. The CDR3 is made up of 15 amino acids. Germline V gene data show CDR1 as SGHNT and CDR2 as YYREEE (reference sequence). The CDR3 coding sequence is TGTGCCAGCAGCAAAGCAAGCGGGGGGTTCTATGAGCAGTTCTTC. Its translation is CASSKASGGFYEQFF. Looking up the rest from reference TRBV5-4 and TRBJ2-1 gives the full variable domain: ETGVTQSPTHLIKTRGQQVTLRCSSQSGHNTVSWYQQALGQGPQFIFQYYREEENGRGNFPPRFSGLQFPNYSSELNVNALELDDSALYLCASSKASGGFYEQFFGPGTRLTVL.

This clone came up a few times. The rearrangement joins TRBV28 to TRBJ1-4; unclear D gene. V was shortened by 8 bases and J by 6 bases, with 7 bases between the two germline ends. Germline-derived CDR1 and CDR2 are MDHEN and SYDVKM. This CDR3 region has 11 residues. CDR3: CASRGDEKLFF. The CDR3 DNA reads TGTGCCAGCCGGGGTGATGAAAAACTGTTTTTT.

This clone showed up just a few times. Here the CDR3 reads CASSPPGQSSYEQYF. CDR3 nucleotide sequence: TGTGCCAGCAGCCCTCCGGGACAGAGCTCCTACGAGCAGTACTTC. The chain recombines TRBV5-4 with TRBJ2-7; the match to TRBD1 covers 7 bases. Germline assignment: CDR1 SGHNT and CDR2 YYREEE (reference sequence). V lost 4 bases and J lost 0; bases outside the gene matches: 7. The length of the CDR3 is 15 residues.

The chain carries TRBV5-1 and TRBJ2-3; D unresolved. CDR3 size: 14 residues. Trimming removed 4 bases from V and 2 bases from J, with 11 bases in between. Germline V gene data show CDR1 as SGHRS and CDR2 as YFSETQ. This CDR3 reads CASSPPRLTDTQYF. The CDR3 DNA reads TGCGCCAGCAGCCCGCCGCGACTCACAGATACGCAGTATTTT.

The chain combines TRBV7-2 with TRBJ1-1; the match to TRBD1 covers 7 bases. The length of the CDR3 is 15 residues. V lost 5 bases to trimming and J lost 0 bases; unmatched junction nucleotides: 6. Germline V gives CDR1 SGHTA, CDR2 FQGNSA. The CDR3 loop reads CASSPRTGVNTEAFF. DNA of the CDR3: TGTGCCAGCAGCCCCCGGACAGGAGTGAACACTGAAGCTTTCTTT.

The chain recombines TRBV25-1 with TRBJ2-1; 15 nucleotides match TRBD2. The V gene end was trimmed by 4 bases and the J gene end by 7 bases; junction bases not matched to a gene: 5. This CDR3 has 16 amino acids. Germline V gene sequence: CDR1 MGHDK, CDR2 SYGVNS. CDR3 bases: TGTGCCAGCAGTGCCCCGGGACTAGCGGGGGGAAATGAGCAGTTCTTC. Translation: CASSAPGLAGGNEQFF.

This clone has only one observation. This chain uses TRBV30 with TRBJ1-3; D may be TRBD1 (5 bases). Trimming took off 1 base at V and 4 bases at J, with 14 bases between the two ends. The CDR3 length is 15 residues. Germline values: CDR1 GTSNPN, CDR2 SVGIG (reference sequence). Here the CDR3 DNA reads TGTGCCTGGAGTGCACAGGTATTCTCAGGAAACACCATATATTTT. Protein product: CAWSAQVFSGNTIYF. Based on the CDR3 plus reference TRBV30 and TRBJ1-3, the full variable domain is SQTIHQWPATLVQPVGSPLSLECTVEGTSNPNLYWYRQAAGRGLQLLFYSVGIGQISSEVPQNLSASRPQDRQFILSSKKLLLSDSGFYLCAWSAQVFSGNTIYFGEGSWLTVV.

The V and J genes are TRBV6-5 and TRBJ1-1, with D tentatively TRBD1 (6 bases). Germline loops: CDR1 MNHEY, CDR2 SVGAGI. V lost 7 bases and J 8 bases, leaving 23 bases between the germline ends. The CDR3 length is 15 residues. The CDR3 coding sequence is TGTGCCAGCAACCCATCTCACAGGGCCCAAGAGGAAGCTTTCTTT. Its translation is CASNPSHRAQEEAFF.

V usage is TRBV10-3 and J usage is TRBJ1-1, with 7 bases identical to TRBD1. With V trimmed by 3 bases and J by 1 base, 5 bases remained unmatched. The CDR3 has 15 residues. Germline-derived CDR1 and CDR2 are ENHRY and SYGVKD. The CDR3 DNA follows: TGTGCCATCAGTGATTCCGGACAGGCGAACACTGAAGCTTTCTTT. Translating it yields CAISDSGQANTEAFF.

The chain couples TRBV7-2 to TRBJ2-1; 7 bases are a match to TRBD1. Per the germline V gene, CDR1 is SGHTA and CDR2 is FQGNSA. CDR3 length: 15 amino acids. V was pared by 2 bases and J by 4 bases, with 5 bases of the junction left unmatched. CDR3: CASSLRGQRYNEQFF. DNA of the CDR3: TGTGCCAGCAGCTTACGGGGACAGAGGTACAATGAGCAGTTCTTC. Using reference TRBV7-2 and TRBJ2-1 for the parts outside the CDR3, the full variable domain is GAGVSQSPSNKVTEKGKDVELRCDPISGHTALYWYRQSLGQGLEFLIYFQGNSAPDKSGLPSDRFSAERTGGSVSTLTIQRTQQEDSAVYLCASSLRGQRYNEQFFGPGTRLTVL.

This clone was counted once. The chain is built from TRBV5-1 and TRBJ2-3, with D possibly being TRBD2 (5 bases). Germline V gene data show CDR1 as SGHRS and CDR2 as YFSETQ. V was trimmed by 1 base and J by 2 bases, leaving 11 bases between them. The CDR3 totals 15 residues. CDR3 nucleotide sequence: TGCGCCAGCAGCTTGTTTAGCGAATCCACAGATACGCAGTATTTT. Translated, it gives CASSLFSESTDTQYF.

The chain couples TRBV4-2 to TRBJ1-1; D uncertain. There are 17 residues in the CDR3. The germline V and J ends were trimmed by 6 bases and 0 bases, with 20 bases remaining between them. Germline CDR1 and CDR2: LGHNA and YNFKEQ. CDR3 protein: CASRQKVDTTMNTEAFF. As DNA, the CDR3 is TGTGCCAGCAGGCAGAAGGTAGACACCACAATGAACACTGAAGCTTTCTTT.

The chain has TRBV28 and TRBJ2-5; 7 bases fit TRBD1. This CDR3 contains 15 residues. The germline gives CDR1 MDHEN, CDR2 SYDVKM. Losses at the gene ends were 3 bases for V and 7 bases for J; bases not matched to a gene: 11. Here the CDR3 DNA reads TGTGCCAGCAGTTTTACAGGGGTTGGTCGTGGGACCCAGTACTTC. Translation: CASSFTGVGRGTQYF.

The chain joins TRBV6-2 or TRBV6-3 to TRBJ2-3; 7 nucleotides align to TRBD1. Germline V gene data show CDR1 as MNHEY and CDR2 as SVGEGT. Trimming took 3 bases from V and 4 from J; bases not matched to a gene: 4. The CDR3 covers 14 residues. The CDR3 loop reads CASSYRDSADTQYF. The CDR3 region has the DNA TGTGCCAGCAGTTATCGGGACAGCGCAGATACGCAGTATTTT.

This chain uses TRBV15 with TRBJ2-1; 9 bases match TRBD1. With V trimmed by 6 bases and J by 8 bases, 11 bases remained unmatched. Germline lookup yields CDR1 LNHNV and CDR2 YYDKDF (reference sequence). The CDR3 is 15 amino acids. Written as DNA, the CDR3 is TGTGCCACCAGGGACCCCGGGACAGGGTACGATGAGCAGTTCTTC. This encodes CATRDPGTGYDEQFF.

CDR3 sequence reads: CASIWAPSSYNEQFF. Here the CDR3 DNA reads TGTGCCAGCATATGGGCCCCGAGCTCCTACAATGAGCAGTTCTTC. This sequence joins TRBV2 and TRBJ2-1; no definite D call. Germline CDR1 SNHLY, CDR2 FYNNEI. This CDR3 comprises 15 residues. V was clipped by 7 bases and J by 0 bases, with 13 bases between them.

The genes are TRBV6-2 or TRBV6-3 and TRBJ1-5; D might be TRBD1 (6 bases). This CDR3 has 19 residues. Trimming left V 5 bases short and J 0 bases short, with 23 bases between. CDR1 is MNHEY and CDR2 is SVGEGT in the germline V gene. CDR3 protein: CASSPRGTNAGYSNQPQHF. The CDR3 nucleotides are TGTGCCAGCAGTCCCAGGGGCACCAACGCTGGCTATAGCAATCAGCCCCAGCATTTT.

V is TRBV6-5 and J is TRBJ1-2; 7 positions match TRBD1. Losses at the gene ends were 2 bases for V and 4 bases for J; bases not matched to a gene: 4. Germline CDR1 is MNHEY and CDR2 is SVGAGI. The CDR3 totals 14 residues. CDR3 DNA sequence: TGTGCCAGCAGTTACGGTTCAGGGGGCTATGGCTACACCTTC. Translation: CASSYGSGGYGYTF.

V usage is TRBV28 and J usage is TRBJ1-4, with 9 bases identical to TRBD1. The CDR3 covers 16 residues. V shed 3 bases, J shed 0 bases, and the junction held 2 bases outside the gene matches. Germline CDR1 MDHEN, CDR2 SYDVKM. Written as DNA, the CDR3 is TGTGCCAGCAGTTTTGGGACAGGGACAACTAATGAAAAACTGTTTTTT. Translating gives CASSFGTGTTNEKLFF.

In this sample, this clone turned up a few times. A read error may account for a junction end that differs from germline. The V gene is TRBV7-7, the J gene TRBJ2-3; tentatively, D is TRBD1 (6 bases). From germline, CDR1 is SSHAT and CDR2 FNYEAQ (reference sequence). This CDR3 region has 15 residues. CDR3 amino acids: CASSLDAGAKDTQYF. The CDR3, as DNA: TGTGCTAGCAGCTTAGACGCAGGGGCGAAAGATACGCAGTATTTT.

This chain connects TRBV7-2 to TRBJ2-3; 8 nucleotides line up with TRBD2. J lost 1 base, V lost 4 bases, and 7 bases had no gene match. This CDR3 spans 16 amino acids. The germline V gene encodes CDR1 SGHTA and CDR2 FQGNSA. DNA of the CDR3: TGTGCCAGCAGCTCGATAGCGGGGCTCGGCACAGATACGCAGTATTTT. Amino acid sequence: CASSSIAGLGTDTQYF.

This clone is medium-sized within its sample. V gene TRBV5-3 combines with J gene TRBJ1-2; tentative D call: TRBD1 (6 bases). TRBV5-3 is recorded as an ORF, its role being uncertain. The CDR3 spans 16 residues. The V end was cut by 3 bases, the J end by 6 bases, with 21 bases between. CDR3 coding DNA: TGTGCCAGAAGCTGCCTCTCCGGATGGGGACACCATGGCTACACCTTC. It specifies CARSCLSGWGHHGYTF.

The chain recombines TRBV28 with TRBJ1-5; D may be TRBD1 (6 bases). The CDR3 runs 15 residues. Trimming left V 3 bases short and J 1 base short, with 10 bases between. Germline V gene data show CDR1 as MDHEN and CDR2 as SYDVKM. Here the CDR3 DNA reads TGTGCCAGCAGTTTTGGCAGGGGAAGCAATCAGCCCCAGCATTTT. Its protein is CASSFGRGSNQPQHF. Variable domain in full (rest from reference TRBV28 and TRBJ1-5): DVKVTQSSRYLVKRTGEKVFLECVQDMDHENMFWYRQDPGLGLRLIYFSYDVKMKEKGDIPEGYSVSREKKERFSLILESASTNQTSMYLCASSFGRGSNQPQHFGDGTRLSIL.

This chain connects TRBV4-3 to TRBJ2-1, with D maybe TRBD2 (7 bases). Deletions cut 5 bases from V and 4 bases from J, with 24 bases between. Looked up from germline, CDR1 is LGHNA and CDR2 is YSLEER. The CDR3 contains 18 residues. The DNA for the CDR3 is TGCGCCAGCAGCTTCCACCGGAACTTGGGGGGGCCTTACAATGAGCAGTTCTTC. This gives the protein CASSFHRNLGGPYNEQFF.

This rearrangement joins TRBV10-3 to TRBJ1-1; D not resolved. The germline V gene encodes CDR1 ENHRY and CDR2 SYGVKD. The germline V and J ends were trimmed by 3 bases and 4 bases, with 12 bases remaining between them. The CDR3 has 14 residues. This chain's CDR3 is CAISDPEPGTEAFF. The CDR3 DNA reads TGTGCCATCAGTGACCCGGAACCAGGCACTGAAGCTTTCTTT.